This TCR beta chain was sequenced during a study of T cells in Graves' hyperthyroidism and ophthalmopathy. Study-wide results and caveats: It was a median about 7.1 months before onset that the model predicted ophthalmopathy.

This clonotype was seen repeatedly, ten times or more. The antigen is unknown. The germline V gene has CDR1 SGHTA and CDR2 FQGNSA. Germline trimming cut 5 bases from V and 4 bases from J; bases unmatched to any gene: 4. This CDR3 is 14 amino acids long. Individuals with ophthalmopathy presented a Clinical Activity Score of at least 3, a NOSPECS grade of at least 4 and a duration under 3 months. Thyroid ultrasound and orbital computed tomography, with clinical symptoms and serum thyroxine and TRAb, informed diagnoses. The PBMCs studied were ones that came from 8.5 to 10 ml fresh peripheral blood. The CDR3 regions of TCR beta were amplified from RNA transcripts. Using the HTBI primer set, a first-round RT-PCR was run on the TCR CDR3. TCRdb reanalysed the multiplex PCR reads using MiXCR and keeps one entry per CDR3 protein. The table lists about 350,000 distinct CDR3 sequences, approximately 13% of them singletons.

The chain links TRBV7-2 to TRBJ1-2, with TRBD1 matching over 10 bases. The sequenced material came from blood. The TCR originated in a woman aged 40 to 50 with Graves' ophthalmopathy. The CDR3 reads CASSTDRGTYGYTF. DNA for the CDR3: TGTGCCAGCAGCACGGACAGGGGGACCTATGGCTACACCTTC.